Given below is one TCR beta chain in context. The CDR3 has 13 amino acids. Germline V CDR1 and CDR2: LNHDA, SQIVND (reference sequence). The V gene lost 3 bases and the J gene lost 2 bases, with 7 bases spanning the gap. These data belong to a study of control samples from healthy donors and cancer patients. Repertoires were generated with immunoSEQ multiplex PCR, while TCRdb's copy carries only in-frame clones and drops some. The data contain 120,000 or so clones, just over 90% of them singletons. Sequenced material: PBMCs. This clonotype was obtained from a man aged 50-60 years with head and neck cancer. The V and J genes are TRBV19 and TRBJ1-1; D unclear. CDR3 DNA sequence: TGTGCCAGTAGTATCGGGGAAAACACTGAAGCTTTCTTT. It is translated as CASSIGENTEAFF.